These 7 T cell receptor beta chains were all obtained from the same sample, sequenced in a study of blood T cell repertoires in COVID-19. Only in-frame clones appear in the TCRdb table, and some are missing; sequencing was by immunoSEQ multiplex PCR. The sample yields about 140,000 clones, around 80% seen once. Sequences were obtained from peripheral blood. Every receptor here comes from a man between 60 and 75 years old with acute or convalescent COVID-19.

The chain employs TRBV30 and TRBJ1-3; D might be TRBD1 (5 bases). The CDR3 contains 13 residues. Germline lookup yields CDR1 GTSNPN and CDR2 SVGIG (reference sequence). V lost 5 bases, J lost 3 bases, and 11 bases lay in between. CDR3 loop: CAWALQGGNTIYF. CDR3 bases: TGTGCCTGGGCCCTTCAGGGTGGAAACACCATATATTTT.

J is TRBJ1-2 and V is TRBV6-5; TRBD1 is a possible D gene (5 bases). The CDR3 has 15 amino acids. Per the germline V gene, CDR1 is MNHEY and CDR2 is SVGAGI. V was trimmed by 11 bases and J by 6 bases, leaving 25 bases between them. The CDR3 protein is CAAKGGIRGGDGYTF. Here the CDR3 DNA reads TGTGCCGCCAAGGGAGGCATCCGGGGCGGGGATGGCTACACCTTC.

The chain combines TRBV14 with TRBJ1-3; D possibly corresponds to TRBD1 (6 bases). The CDR3 totals 13 residues. V was shortened by 10 bases and J by 10 bases, with 20 bases between the two germline ends. Germline loops: CDR1 SGHDN, CDR2 FVKESK. In DNA, the CDR3 is TGTGCCATCCTAGAAGGCGGGGGCATAACCATATATTTT. Translating it yields CAILEGGGITIYF.

The V gene is TRBV5-1, the J gene TRBJ1-1; D call uncertain. CDR3 length: 14 residues. Germline V gene lookup returns CDR1 SGHRS and CDR2 YFSETQ. V lost 3 bases and J 1 base, leaving 10 bases between the germline ends. The CDR3 region has the DNA TGCGCCAGCAGCTCACTCCCCCCGAACACTGAAGCTTTCTTT. As protein: CASSSLPPNTEAFF.

This chain connects TRBV5-1 to TRBJ2-2; the D is unclear. The CDR3 totals 13 residues. Per germline, CDR1 SGHRS and CDR2 YFSETQ. The V end was cut by 3 bases, the J end by 1 base, with 4 bases between. The CDR3 spells CASSSGNTGELFF. The CDR3 DNA sequence: TGCGCCAGCAGCTCGGGGAACACCGGGGAGCTGTTTTTT. Based on the CDR3 plus reference TRBV5-1 and TRBJ2-2, the full variable domain is KAGVTQTPRYLIKTRGQQVTLSCSPISGHRSVSWYQQTPGQGLQFLFEYFSETQRNKGNFPGRFSGRQFSNSRSEMNVSTLELGDSALYLCASSSGNTGELFFGEGSRLTVL.

J is TRBJ1-1 and V is TRBV9; 7 nucleotides line up with TRBD1. V was pared by 4 bases and J by 0 bases, with 6 bases of the junction left unmatched. CDR3 length equals 15 residues. The germline V gene encodes CDR1 SGDLS and CDR2 YYNGEE. CDR3 bases: TGTGCCAGCAGCCCCCACAGGGGCATGAACACTGAAGCTTTCTTT. Translated: CASSPHRGMNTEAFF.

V is TRBV3-1 (or the pseudogene TRBV3-2) and J is TRBJ2-5; 7 bases fit TRBD1. CDR3 length equals 15 residues. The V gene end was trimmed by 1 base and the J gene end by 5 bases; junction bases not matched to a gene: 7. Per the germline V gene, CDR1 is LGHDT and CDR2 is YNNKEL (reference sequence). CDR3 in DNA: TGTGCCAGCAGCCAAGTCGGGGACAGTGGGGAGACCCAGTACTTC. It specifies CASSQVGDSGETQYF.